This passage covers 11 T cell receptor beta chains from one sample sequenced in a study of blood T cell repertoires in COVID-19. Repertoires were generated with immunoSEQ multiplex PCR, while TCRdb's copy carries only in-frame clones and drops some. This table has some 150,000 clones, around 86% appearing once. Sequencing was done on a sample of peripheral blood. The receptor source for this set is a man aged 45 to 65 who had recovered from COVID-19.

The chain is built from TRBV9 and TRBJ2-5; no clear D gene. The length of the CDR3 is 17 residues. Germline V lookup: CDR1 SGDLS, CDR2 YYNGEE. Trimming took 3 bases from V and 3 from J, leaving 21 bases between them. DNA of the CDR3: TGTGCCAGCAGCGCAGCCGGGTCTGGATTTCGGGAAGAGACCCAGTACTTC. It translates to CASSAAGSGFREETQYF.

The V call is TRBV2, the J call TRBJ2-7, with 7 bases matching TRBD1. With 8 bases clipped from V and 3 bases from J, the junction kept 10 bases outside the gene matches. The CDR3 consists of 14 residues. Germline loops: CDR1 SNHLY, CDR2 FYNNEI. The CDR3 DNA follows: TGTGCCAGCCGTCCCGGGACAGTGAGCTACGAGCAGTACTTC. This gives the protein CASRPGTVSYEQYF.

The CDR3 DNA is TGTGCCTGGAGTGTGGGCGATACGCAGTATTTT. It codes for CAWSVGDTQYF. The chain couples TRBV30 to TRBJ2-3; D not resolved. CDR1 is GTSNPN and CDR2 is SVGIG in the germline V gene (reference sequence). The CDR3 totals 11 residues. V was shortened by 0 bases and J by 6 bases, with 4 bases between the two germline ends.

The chain links TRBV30 to TRBJ1-1, with unresolved D. The germline V gene has CDR1 GTSNPN and CDR2 SVGIG (reference sequence). This CDR3 has 12 amino acids. The V and J ends lost 2 bases and 7 bases respectively, with 11 bases between them. Here the CDR3 reads CAWSHGISEAFF. The CDR3 nucleotides read TGTGCCTGGAGTCACGGGATAAGTGAAGCTTTCTTT.

This chain uses TRBV7-9 with TRBJ2-5, with TRBD2 matching 13 bases. J lost 5 bases, V lost 5 bases, and 8 bases had no gene match. The CDR3 runs to 16 residues. Germline V lookup: CDR1 SEHNR, CDR2 FQNEAQ (reference sequence). The CDR3 here is CASSQGGLAGKETQYF. For the CDR3, the DNA is TGTGCCAGCAGCCAAGGGGGACTAGCGGGAAAGGAGACCCAGTACTTC.

The rearrangement uses TRBV24-1 and TRBJ1-5; D perhaps matches TRBD1 (5 bases). V was trimmed by 11 bases and J by 5 bases, leaving 12 bases between them. There are 12 residues in the CDR3. Per germline, CDR1 KGHDR and CDR2 SFDVKD. The CDR3, as DNA: TGTGCCAGCACGTCGGGGGATCAGCCCCAGCATTTT. As protein: CASTSGDQPQHF.

V gene TRBV5-1 combines with J gene TRBJ1-5; 12 bases match TRBD1. The germline V gene encodes CDR1 SGHRS and CDR2 YFSETQ. V dropped 3 bases and J dropped 8; count of bases not matched to a gene: 9. The CDR3 runs 16 residues. This CDR3 reads CASSSGTGGEGEPQHF. Here the CDR3 DNA reads TGCGCCAGCAGCTCAGGGACAGGGGGCGAGGGGGAGCCCCAGCATTTT.

The chain combines TRBV7-2 with TRBJ1-2; D gene ambiguous. The ends were cut back, 4 bases at V and 4 bases at J, with 16 bases in the middle. The V gene's germline CDR1 is SGHTA and CDR2 FQGNSA. This CDR3 spans 15 amino acids. The chain's CDR3 is CASSSVWSEAYGYTF. In nucleotides, the CDR3 is TGTGCCAGCAGCTCCGTTTGGAGCGAGGCCTATGGCTACACCTTC.

The chain joins TRBV6-5 to TRBJ1-3, with D possibly TRBD1 on 5 matching bases. Trimming left V 6 bases short and J 2 bases short, with 11 bases between. This CDR3 is 14 amino acids long. Germline V CDR1 and CDR2: MNHEY, SVGAGI. This chain's CDR3 is CASSPTVPGNTIYF. DNA for the CDR3: TGTGCCAGCAGCCCGACAGTTCCTGGAAACACCATATATTTT.

In nucleotides, the CDR3 is TGCGCCAGCCGCCAGGGTCCCACTAATGAAAAACTGTTTTTT. It encodes CASRQGPTNEKLFF. The chain combines TRBV5-1 with TRBJ1-4, with D perhaps matching TRBD1 (5 bases). This CDR3 comprises 14 residues. The germline V gene encodes CDR1 SGHRS and CDR2 YFSETQ. The ends were cut back, 7 bases at V and 2 bases at J, with 12 bases in the middle. Looking up the rest from reference TRBV5-1 and TRBJ1-4 gives the full variable domain: KAGVTQTPRYLIKTRGQQVTLSCSPISGHRSVSWYQQTPGQGLQFLFEYFSETQRNKGNFPGRFSGRQFSNSRSEMNVSTLELGDSALYLCASRQGPTNEKLFFGSGTQLSVL.

The chain employs TRBV25-1 and TRBJ1-2; the D is unclear. Germline V gene data show CDR1 as MGHDK and CDR2 as SYGVNS. Trimming removed 0 bases from V and 4 bases from J, with 12 bases in between. CDR3 size: 15 residues. CDR3 loop: CASSEYSGIGYGYTF. CDR3 DNA sequence: TGTGCCAGCAGTGAATATTCCGGGATCGGCTATGGCTACACCTTC.